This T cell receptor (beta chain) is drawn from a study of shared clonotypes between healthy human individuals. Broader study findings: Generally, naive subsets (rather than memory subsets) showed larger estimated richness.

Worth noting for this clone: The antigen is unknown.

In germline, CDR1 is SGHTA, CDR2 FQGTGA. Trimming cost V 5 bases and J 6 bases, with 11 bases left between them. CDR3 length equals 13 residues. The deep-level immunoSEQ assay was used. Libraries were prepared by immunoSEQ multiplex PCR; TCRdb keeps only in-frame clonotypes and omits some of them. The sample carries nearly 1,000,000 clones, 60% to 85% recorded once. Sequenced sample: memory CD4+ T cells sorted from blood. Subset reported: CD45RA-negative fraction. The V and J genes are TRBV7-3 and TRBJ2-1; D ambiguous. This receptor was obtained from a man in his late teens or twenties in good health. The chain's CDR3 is CASSLDKLNEQFF. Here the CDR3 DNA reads TGTGCCAGCAGCCTTGACAAGCTCAATGAGCAGTTCTTC.